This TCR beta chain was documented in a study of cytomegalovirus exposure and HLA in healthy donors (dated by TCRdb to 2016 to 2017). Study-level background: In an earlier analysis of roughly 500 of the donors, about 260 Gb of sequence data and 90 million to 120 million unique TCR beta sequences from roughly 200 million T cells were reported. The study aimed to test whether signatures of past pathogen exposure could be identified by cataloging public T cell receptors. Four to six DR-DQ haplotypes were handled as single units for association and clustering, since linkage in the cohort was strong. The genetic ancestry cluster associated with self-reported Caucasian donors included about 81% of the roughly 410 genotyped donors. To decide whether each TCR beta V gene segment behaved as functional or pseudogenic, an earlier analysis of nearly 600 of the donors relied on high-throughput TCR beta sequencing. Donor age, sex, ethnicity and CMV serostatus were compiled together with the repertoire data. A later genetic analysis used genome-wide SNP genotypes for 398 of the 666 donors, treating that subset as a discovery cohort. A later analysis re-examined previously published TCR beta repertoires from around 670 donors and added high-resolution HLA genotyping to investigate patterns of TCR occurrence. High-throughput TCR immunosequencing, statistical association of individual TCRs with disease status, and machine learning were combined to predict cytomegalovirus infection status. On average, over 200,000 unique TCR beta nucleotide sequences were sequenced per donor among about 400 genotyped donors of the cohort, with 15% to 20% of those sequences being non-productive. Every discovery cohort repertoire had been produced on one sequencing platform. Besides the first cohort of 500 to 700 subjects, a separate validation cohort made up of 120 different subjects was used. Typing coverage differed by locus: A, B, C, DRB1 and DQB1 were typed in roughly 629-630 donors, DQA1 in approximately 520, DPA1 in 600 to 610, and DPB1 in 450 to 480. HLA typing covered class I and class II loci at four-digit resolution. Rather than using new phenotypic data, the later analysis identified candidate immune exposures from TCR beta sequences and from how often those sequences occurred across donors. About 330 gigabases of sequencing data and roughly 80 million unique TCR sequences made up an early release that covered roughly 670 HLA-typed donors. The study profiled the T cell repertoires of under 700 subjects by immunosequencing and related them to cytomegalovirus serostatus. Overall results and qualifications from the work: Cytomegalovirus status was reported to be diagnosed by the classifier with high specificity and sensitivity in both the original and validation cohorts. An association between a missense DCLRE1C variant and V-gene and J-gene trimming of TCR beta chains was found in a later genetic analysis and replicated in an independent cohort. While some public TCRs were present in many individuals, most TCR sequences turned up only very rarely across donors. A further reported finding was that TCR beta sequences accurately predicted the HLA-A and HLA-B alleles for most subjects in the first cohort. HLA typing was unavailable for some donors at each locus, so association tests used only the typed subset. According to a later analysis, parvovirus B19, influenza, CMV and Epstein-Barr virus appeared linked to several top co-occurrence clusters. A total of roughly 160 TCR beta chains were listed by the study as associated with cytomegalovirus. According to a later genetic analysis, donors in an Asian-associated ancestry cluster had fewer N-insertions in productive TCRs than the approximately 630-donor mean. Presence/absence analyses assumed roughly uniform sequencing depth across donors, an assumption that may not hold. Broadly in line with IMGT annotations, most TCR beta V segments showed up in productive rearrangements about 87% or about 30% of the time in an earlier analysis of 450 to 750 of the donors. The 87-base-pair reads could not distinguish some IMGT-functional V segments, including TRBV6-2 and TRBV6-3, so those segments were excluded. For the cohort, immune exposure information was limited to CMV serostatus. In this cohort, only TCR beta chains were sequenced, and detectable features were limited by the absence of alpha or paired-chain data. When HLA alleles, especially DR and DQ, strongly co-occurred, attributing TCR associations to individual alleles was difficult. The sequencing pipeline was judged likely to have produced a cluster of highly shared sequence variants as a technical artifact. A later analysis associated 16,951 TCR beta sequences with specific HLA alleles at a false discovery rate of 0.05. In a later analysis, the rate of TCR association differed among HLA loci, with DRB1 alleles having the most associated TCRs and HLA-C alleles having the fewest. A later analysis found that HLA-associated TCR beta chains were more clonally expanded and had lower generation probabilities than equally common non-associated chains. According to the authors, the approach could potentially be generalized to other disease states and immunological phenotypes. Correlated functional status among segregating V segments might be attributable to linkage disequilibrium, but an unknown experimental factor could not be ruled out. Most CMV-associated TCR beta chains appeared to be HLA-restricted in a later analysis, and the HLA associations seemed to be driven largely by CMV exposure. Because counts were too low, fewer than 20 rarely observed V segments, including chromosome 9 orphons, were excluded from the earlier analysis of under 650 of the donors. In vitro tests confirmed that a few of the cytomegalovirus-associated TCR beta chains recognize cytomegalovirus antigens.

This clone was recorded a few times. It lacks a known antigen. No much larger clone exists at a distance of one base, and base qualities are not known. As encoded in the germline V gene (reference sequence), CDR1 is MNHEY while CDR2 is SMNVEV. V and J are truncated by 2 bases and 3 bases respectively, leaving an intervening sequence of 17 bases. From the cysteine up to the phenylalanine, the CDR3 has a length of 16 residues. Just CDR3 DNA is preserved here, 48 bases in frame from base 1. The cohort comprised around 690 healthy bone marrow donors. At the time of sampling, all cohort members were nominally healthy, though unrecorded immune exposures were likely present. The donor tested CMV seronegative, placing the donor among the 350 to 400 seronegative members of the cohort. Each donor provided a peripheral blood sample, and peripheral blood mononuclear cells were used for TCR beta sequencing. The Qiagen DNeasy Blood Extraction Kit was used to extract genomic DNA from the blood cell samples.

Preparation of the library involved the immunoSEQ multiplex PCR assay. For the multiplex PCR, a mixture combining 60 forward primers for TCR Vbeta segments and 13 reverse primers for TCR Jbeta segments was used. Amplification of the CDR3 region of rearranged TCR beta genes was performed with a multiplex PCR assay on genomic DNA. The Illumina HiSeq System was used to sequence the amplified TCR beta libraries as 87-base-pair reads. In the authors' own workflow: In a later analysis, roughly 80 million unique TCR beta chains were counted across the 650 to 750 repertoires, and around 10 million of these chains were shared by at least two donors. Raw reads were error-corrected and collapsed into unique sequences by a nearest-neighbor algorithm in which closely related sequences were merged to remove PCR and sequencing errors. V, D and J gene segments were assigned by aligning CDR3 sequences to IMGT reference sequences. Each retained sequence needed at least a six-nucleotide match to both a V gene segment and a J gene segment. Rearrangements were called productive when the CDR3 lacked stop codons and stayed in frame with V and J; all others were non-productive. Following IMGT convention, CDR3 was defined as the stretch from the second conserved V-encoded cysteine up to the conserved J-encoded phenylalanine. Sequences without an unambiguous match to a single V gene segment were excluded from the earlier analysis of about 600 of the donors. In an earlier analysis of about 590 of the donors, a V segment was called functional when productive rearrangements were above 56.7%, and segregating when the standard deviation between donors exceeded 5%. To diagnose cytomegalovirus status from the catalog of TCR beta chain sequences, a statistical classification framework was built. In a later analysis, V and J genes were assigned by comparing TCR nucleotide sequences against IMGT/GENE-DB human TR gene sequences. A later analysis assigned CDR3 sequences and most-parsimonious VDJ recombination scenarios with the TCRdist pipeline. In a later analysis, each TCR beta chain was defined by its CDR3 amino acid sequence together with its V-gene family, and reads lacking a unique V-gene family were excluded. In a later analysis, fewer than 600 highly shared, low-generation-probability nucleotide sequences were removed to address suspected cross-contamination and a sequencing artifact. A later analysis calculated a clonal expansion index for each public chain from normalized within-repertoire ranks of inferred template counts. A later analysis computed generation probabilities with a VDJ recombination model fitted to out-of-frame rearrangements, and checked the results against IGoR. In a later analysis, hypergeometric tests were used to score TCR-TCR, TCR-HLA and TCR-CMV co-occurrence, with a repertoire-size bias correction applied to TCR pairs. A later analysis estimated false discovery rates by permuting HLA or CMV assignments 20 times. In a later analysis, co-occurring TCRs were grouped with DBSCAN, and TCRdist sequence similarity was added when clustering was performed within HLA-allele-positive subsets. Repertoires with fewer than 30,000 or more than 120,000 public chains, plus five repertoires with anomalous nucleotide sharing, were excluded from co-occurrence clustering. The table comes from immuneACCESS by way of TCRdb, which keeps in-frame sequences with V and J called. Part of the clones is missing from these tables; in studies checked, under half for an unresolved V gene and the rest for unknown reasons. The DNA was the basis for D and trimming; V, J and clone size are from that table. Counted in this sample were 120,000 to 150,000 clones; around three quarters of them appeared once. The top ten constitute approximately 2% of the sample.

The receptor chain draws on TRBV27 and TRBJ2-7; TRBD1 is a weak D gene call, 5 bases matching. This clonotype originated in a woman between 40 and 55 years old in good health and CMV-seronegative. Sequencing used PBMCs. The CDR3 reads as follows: CASSLRQRTTFYEQYF. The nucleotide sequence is TGTGCCAGCAGTTTAAGACAGAGAACCACATTCTACGAGCAGTACTTC.